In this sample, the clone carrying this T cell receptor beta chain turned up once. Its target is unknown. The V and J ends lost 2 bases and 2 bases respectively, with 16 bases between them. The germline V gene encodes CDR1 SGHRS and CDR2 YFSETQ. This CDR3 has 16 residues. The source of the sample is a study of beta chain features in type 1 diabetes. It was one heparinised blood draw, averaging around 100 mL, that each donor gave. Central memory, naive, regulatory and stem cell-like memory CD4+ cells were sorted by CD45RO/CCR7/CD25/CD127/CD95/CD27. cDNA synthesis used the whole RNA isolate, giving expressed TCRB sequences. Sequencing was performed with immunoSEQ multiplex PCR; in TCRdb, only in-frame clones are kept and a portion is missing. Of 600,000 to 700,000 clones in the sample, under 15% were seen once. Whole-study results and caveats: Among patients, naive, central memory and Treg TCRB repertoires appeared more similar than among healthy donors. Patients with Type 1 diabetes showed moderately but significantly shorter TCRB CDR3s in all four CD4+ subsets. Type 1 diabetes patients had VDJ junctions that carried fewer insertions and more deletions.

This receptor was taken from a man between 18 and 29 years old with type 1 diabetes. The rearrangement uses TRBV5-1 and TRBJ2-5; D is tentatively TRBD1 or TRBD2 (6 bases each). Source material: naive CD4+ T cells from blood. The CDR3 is CASSFIRPGAQETQYF. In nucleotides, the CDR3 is TGCGCCAGCAGCTTCATCCGGCCGGGGGCTCAAGAGACCCAGTACTTC.